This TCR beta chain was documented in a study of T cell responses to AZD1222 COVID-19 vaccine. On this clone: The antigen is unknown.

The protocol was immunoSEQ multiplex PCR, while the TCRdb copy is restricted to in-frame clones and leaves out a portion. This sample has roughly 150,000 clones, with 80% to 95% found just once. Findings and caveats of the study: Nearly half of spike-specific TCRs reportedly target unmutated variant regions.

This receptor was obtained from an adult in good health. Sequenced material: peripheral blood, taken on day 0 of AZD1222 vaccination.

The CDR3 here is CASSQDSTYEQYF. CDR3 coding DNA: TGTGCCAGCAGTCAAGACAGTACCTACGAGCAGTACTTC. The chain employs TRBV12-3 or TRBV12-4 and TRBJ2-7; D may be TRBD1 (5 bases). Trimming cost V 5 bases and J 2 bases, with 10 bases left between them. The CDR3 is 13 residues long.